These 7 T cell receptor beta chains were sequenced from one sample in a study of control samples from healthy donors and cancer patients. TCRdb's copy holds only in-frame clones and misses some; the assay was immunoSEQ multiplex PCR. Here the sample spans about 140,000 clones, around 94% being singletons. Sequences were obtained from blood. These receptors originate from a middle-aged man in good health.

The chain uses TRBV9 and TRBJ2-1; tentative D call: TRBD2 (6 bases). Germline V gene lookup returns CDR1 SGDLS and CDR2 YYNGEE. This CDR3 comprises 17 residues. The V and J ends lost 0 bases and 4 bases respectively, with 17 bases between them. The CDR3 DNA reads as TGTGCCAGCAGCGTAGATGAGTCCGGGAGCGGATACAATGAGCAGTTCTTC. It is translated as CASSVDESGSGYNEQFF.

With respect to this clone: Within the sample, other DNA sequences also encode this same CDR3. This chain connects TRBV12-3 or TRBV12-4 to TRBJ2-3; D is undetermined. V dropped 0 bases and J dropped 5 bases, with 3 bases sitting between them. This CDR3 comprises 12 residues. This chain's CDR3 is CASSLAGDTQYF. CDR3 in DNA: TGTGCCAGCAGTTTAGCGGGAGATACGCAGTATTTT.

This rearrangement joins TRBV29-1 to TRBJ2-7; weak D call: TRBD1 (5 bases). Trimming cost V 2 bases and J 5 bases, with 16 bases left between them. CDR1 is SQVTM and CDR2 is ANQGSEA in the germline V gene. This CDR3 contains 14 residues. This chain's CDR3 is CSVESRGSRHEQYF. In DNA form, the CDR3 reads TGCAGCGTTGAAAGTAGGGGATCAAGGCACGAGCAGTACTTC.

This sequence joins TRBV2 and TRBJ1-5; no definite D call. V lost 4 bases, J lost 5 bases, and 9 bases lay in between. CDR3 length: 13 residues. Germline CDR1 SNHLY, CDR2 FYNNEI. The CDR3 DNA reads TGTGCCAGCAGTGTGGGCACTTATCAGCCCCAGCATTTT. This sequence encodes CASSVGTYQPQHF.

The rearrangement uses TRBV7-3 and TRBJ1-4, with D tentatively TRBD1 (5 bases). CDR1 is SGHTA, CDR2 FQGTGA, per germline. The CDR3 has 15 amino acids. Trimming stripped 2 bases from V and 8 bases from J, with 15 bases between. The CDR3 sequence is CASSLGLDRGEKLFF. In nucleotides, the CDR3 is TGTGCCAGCAGCTTAGGCCTTGACAGAGGAGAAAAACTGTTTTTT.

This chain uses TRBV4-1 with TRBJ1-1, with 8 bases aligning to TRBD1. V dropped 4 bases and J dropped 7; count of bases not matched to a gene: 5. Germline V gene lookup returns CDR1 MGHRA and CDR2 YSYEKL. The CDR3 has 13 residues. Written as DNA, the CDR3 is TGCGCCAGCAGCCGCAGGGGGCAAGGTGAAGCTTTCTTT. Translated: CASSRRGQGEAFF.

Remarks on this clone: The junction differs from germline at one of its ends, possibly a read error. V and J are TRBV15 and TRBJ1-5; the D is unclear. CDR1 is LNHNV, CDR2 YYDKDF, per germline (reference sequence). The CDR3 is 12 residues long. This CDR3 reads CVTSRDYQPQHF. The CDR3 DNA reads TGTGTCACCAGCAGAGATTATCAGCCCCAGCATTTT.